A selection of T cell receptor beta chains follows, all from one sample in a study of Graves' ophthalmopathy and Graves' hyperthyroidism. Via MiXCR, TCRdb re-called the multiplex PCR reads, giving one row per CDR3 protein. The sample includes 1 million to 1.3 million distinct CDR3 sequences, 35% to 40% seen only once; the top ten take over 8.5%. Specimen: peripheral blood or thyroid tissue (not recorded which). The receptors derive from an adult man with Graves' hyperthyroidism. The CDR3 runs from the conserved cysteine through the conserved F or W. A D gene is named only where the DNA matches it firmly. Expanded clones are given a class, and other clones once, few, many or no size at all.

NA,TRBJ2-5,TRBV7-2,NA,CASSFGLGGTQYF,TGTGCCAGCAGCTTCGGCCTAGGGGGGACCCAGTACTTC
NA,TRBJ2-7,TRBV19,many,CASSIAPLGGDEQYF,TGTGCCAGTAGTATAGCCCCTCTGGGAGGCGACGAGCAGTACTTC
TRBD1,TRBJ1-2,TRBV27,NA,CASSPETGIGGYTF,TGTGCCAGCAGTCCAGAGACAGGGATCGGCGGCTACACCTTC
TRBD1,TRBJ2-2,TRBV11-1,NA,CASRSGTGVILRELFF,TGTGCCAGCAGAAGTGGGACAGGGGTGATTCTACGGGAGCTGTTTTTT
NA,TRBJ2-6,TRBV6-5,many,CASSPTASGANVLTF,TGTGCCAGCAGTCCGACAGCCTCTGGGGCCAACGTCCTGACTTTC
NA,TRBJ2-7,TRBV12-3/TRBV12-4,NA,CASSLTPVRGYEQYF,TGTGCCAGCAGTTTAACCCCCGTCAGGGGCTACGAGCAGTACTTC
TRBD2,TRBJ2-5,TRBV15,few,CATSRPLAVRETQYF,TGTGCCACCAGCAGGCCCCTAGCGGTGCGGGAGACCCAGTACTTC
TRBD1,TRBJ2-7,TRBV10-3,many,CAISGATGGPYEQYF,TGTGCCATCAGTGGGGCTACAGGGGGCCCCTACGAGCAGTACTTC
NA,TRBJ2-5,TRBV7-6,NA,CACSVFRSQETQYF,TGTGCCTGCAGCGTTTTTCGGTCCCAAGAGACCCAGTACTTC
TRBD1,TRBJ1-5,TRBV9,NA,CASSQQGTGSNQPQHF,TGTGCCAGCTCACAACAGGGGACTGGGAGCAATCAGCCCCAGCATTTT
NA,TRBJ1-5,TRBV6-5,few,CASGGPGGNQPQHF,TGTGCCAGCGGCGGCCCGGGGGGAAATCAGCCCCAGCATTTT
NA,TRBJ1-1,TRBV4-1,many,CASSHREVNTEAFF,TGCGCCAGCAGCCATCGTGAAGTGAACACTGAAGCTTTCTTT
NA,TRBJ1-4,TRBV7-2,NA,CASSSGALGREKLFF,TGTGCCAGCAGCTCGGGGGCCCTAGGGCGGGAAAAACTGTTTTTT
NA,TRBJ1-2,TRBV29-1,NA,CSVDSAGDEQGIFYGYTF,TGCAGCGTTGACTCGGCCGGGGACGAGCAGGGCATTTTCTATGGCTACACCTTC
NA,TRBJ2-7,TRBV28,NA,CASSLYAGTSEQYF,TGTGCCAGCAGTTTGTATGCAGGGACGAGCGAGCAGTACTTC
TRBD2,TRBJ2-5,TRBV19,NA,CASNTNGLAGGLRQETQYF,TGTGCCAGTAATACGAACGGACTAGCGGGGGGTCTGAGACAAGAGACCCAGTACTTC
NA,TRBJ1-5,TRBV9,few,CASSVASEDRRVFGNQPQHF,TGTGCCAGCAGCGTAGCTTCGGAAGACAGGAGGGTATTCGGCAATCAGCCCCAGCATTTT
NA,TRBJ2-2,TRBV7-2,once,CASSPSGGTGGLFF,TGTGCCAGCAGCCCTAGTGGGGGCACCGGGGGGCTGTTTTTT
NA,TRBJ1-6,TRBV19,NA,CASSIGVGGGQPLHF,TGTGCCAGTAGTATCGGCGTGGGGGGGGGTCAGCCCCTCCACTTT
NA,TRBJ1-4,TRBV4-3,NA,CASSQEAATNEKLFF,TGCGCCAGCAGCCAAGAGGCGGCAACTAATGAAAAACTGTTTTTT
NA,TRBJ1-2,TRBV6-6,NA,CASGDRNDYGYTF,TGTGCCAGCGGTGACCGAAACGACTATGGCTACACCTTC
TRBD2,TRBJ2-7,TRBV6-5,NA,CASSKLAQSSYEQYF,TGTGCCAGCAGTAAACTAGCGCAGAGCTCCTACGAGCAGTACTTC
NA,TRBJ2-2,TRBV7-6,NA,CASSLEPPGELFF,TGTGCCAGCAGCTTAGAACCCCCCGGGGAGCTGTTTTTT
NA,TRBJ2-5,TRBV10-3,many,CAISESTSRPTAGSQYF,TGTGCCATCAGTGAGTCGACGTCCCGACCAACTGCTGGGTCCCAGTACTTC
TRBD1,TRBJ2-7,TRBV2,many,CASSVPDRAYEQYF,TGTGCCAGCAGTGTACCGGACAGGGCCTACGAGCAGTACTTC
NA,TRBJ2-7,TRBV29-1,NA,CSVVGGAPYEQYF,TGCAGCGTTGTGGGGGGGGCACCCTACGAGCAGTACTTC
TRBD2,TRBJ2-7,TRBV29-1,NA,CSVLSGGASYEQYF,TGCAGCGTTCTTAGCGGGGGGGCCTCCTACGAGCAGTACTTC
NA,TRBJ2-6,TRBV7-8,many,CASSLARANVLTF,TGTGCCAGCAGCTTAGCTCGGGCCAACGTCCTGACTTTC
TRBD2,TRBJ2-5,TRBV12-3/TRBV12-4,few,CASSPRLAPSQETQYF,TGTGCCAGCAGTCCCCGACTAGCACCCTCTCAAGAGACCCAGTACTTC
TRBD1,TRBJ2-7,TRBV6-5,few,CATGRDSSYEQYF,TGTGCCACCGGCCGGGACAGCAGCTACGAGCAGTACTTC
TRBD2,TRBJ2-2,TRBV29-1,many,CSVEGRGVGELFF,TGCAGCGTTGAGGGACGGGGGGTCGGGGAGCTGTTTTTT
TRBD1,TRBJ2-7,TRBV12-3/TRBV12-4,few,CASSLTTGINYEQYF,TGTGCCAGCAGTTTGACGACAGGGATCAACTACGAGCAGTACTTC
NA,TRBJ2-7,TRBV20-1,few,CSARDFTSLGTYEQYF,TGCAGTGCTAGAGATTTCACCTCGCTGGGAACCTACGAGCAGTACTTC
TRBD1,TRBJ1-6,TRBV7-9,NA,CASSQAGGSSKAPLHF,TGTGCCAGCAGCCAAGCAGGGGGCAGTTCCAAAGCACCCCTCCACTTT
NA,TRBJ2-7,TRBV7-9,NA,CAWRDLSGRPYEQYF,TGTGCCTGGAGGGACCTATCGGGGCGACCCTACGAGCAGTACTTC
TRBD1,TRBJ1-5,TRBV10-3,NA,CAIGGSGTAKQPQHF,TGTGCCATCGGAGGATCCGGGACAGCCAAACAGCCCCAGCATTTT
NA,TRBJ2-7,TRBV29-1,NA,CSVEGTVPYEQYF,TGCAGCGTGGAGGGGACAGTGCCCTACGAGCAGTACTTC
NA,TRBJ2-2,TRBV6-5,many,CASSYYNTGELFF,TGTGCCAGCAGTTACTACAACACCGGGGAGCTGTTTTTT
NA,TRBJ1-1,TRBV2,few,CASSDGRPGVRLWTEAFF,TGTGCCAGCAGTGATGGGCGGCCTGGAGTGAGGTTGTGGACTGAAGCTTTCTTT
NA,TRBJ1-6,TRBV28,few,CASSYERGLNSPLHF,TGTGCCAGCAGTTACGAACGAGGTCTTAATTCACCCCTCCACTTT
NA,TRBJ2-7,TRBV6-6,NA,CATKGTKDYEQYF,TGTGCCACCAAAGGGACCAAGGACTACGAGCAGTACTTC